This passage covers 9 T cell receptor beta chains from one sample sequenced in a study of identical twins. TCRdb recomputed calls from the 5' RACE reads with MiXCR, one row per CDR3 protein. The sample contains under 350,000 distinct CDR3 sequences, 7.5% to 9.5% of which appear only once. The sample was also linked to a second study, of yellow fever vaccine responses in identical twins.

Source material: CD8+ T cells sorted from blood. These receptors originate from a woman in her late teens or twenties in good health.

This clonotype was observed at least ten times. The chain carries TRBV12-3 or TRBV12-4 and TRBJ1-4; D call uncertain. Trimming removed 2 bases at V and 7 bases at J, with 14 bases between. The CDR3 runs to 15 residues. The CDR3 is CASSLRGVGIEKLFF. The CDR3 DNA reads as TGTGCCAGCAGTTTACGGGGAGTGGGTATTGAAAAACTGTTTTTT.

The chain employs TRBV7-9 and TRBJ2-2, with no clear D. CDR3 size: 14 residues. Trimming removed 4 bases from V and 5 bases from J, with 11 bases in between. CDR1 SEHNR and CDR2 FQNEAQ come from the germline V gene (reference sequence). The DNA for the CDR3 is TGTGCCAGCAGCTCACCGGACGGAACCGGGGAGCTGTTTTTT. Its protein is CASSSPDGTGELFF. Complete variable domain (other parts from reference TRBV7-9 and TRBJ2-2): DTGVSQNPRHKITKRGQNVTFRCDPISEHNRLYWYRQTLGQGPEFLTYFQNEAQLEKSRLLSDRFSAERPKGSFSTLEIQRTEQGDSAMYLCASSSPDGTGELFFGEGSRLTVL.

This clonotype was counted a few times. The chain has TRBV3-1 and TRBJ2-1; D remains ambiguous. The germline V gene encodes CDR1 LGHDT and CDR2 YNNKEL (reference sequence). Trimming cost V 1 base and J 8 bases, with 9 bases left between them. The CDR3 totals 13 residues. The CDR3 DNA reads TGTGCCAGCAGCCAAGTTAGGCCTGATGAGCAGTTCTTC. Translated: CASSQVRPDEQFF.

The chain uses TRBV28 and TRBJ2-5; D perhaps matches TRBD1 (6 bases). The V end lost 3 bases, the J end lost 4 bases, and 18 bases lay between the germline ends. Germline lookup yields CDR1 MDHEN and CDR2 SYDVKM. The CDR3 covers 16 residues. The CDR3 is CASSFPFDRRGETQYF. The CDR3 DNA is TGTGCCAGCAGTTTCCCTTTCGACCGCAGGGGAGAGACCCAGTACTTC.

This clonotype turned up a few times. The V call is TRBV15, the J call TRBJ2-3, with 12 bases fitting TRBD2. Germline V gives CDR1 LNHNV, CDR2 YYDKDF (reference sequence). The V and J ends lost 5 bases and 2 bases, in that order; junction bases with no gene match: 17. CDR3 length: 20 residues. Here the CDR3 reads CATSHPWGLAGSKPTDTQYF. The CDR3 DNA follows: TGTGCCACCAGCCACCCCTGGGGACTAGCGGGTTCCAAACCCACAGATACGCAGTATTTT.

The chain employs TRBV27 and TRBJ2-1; 7 bases line up with TRBD2. Germline V gene lookup returns CDR1 MNHEY and CDR2 SMNVEV (reference sequence). J lost 1 base, V lost 3 bases, and 3 bases had no gene match. The CDR3 is 15 residues long. The CDR3 loop reads CASSFAGESYNEQFF. In DNA form, the CDR3 reads TGTGCCAGCAGTTTTGCGGGGGAGTCCTACAATGAGCAGTTCTTC.

This chain links TRBV12-3 or TRBV12-4 with TRBJ2-2, with D possibly matching TRBD1 (6 bases). V gave up 5 bases and J gave up 4 bases, with 14 bases separating them. The CDR3 extends over 15 amino acids. The CDR3 sequence: CASSRPGAGTGELFF. DNA of the CDR3: TGTGCCAGCAGTCGGCCAGGGGCGGGCACCGGGGAGCTGTTTTTT.

The chain links TRBV6-1 to TRBJ2-1; D is ambiguous. The CDR3 length is 15 residues. V shed 2 bases and J shed 7 bases, with 15 bases lying between them. Germline V gene data show CDR1 as MNHNS and CDR2 as SASEGT. The CDR3 protein is CASSELNLIFNEQFF. The CDR3 coding sequence is TGTGCCAGCAGTGAATTGAACCTTATATTTAATGAGCAGTTCTTC.

This clonotype was seen a few times. The chain joins TRBV20-1 to TRBJ1-2; D gene unclear. The germline V gene encodes CDR1 DFQATT and CDR2 SNEGSKA (reference sequence). CDR3 length equals 14 residues. The V end was cut by 2 bases, the J end by 1 base, with 11 bases between. Here the CDR3 reads CSARRLGDNYGYTF. Here the CDR3 DNA reads TGCAGTGCTAGAAGACTAGGAGATAACTATGGCTACACCTTC.